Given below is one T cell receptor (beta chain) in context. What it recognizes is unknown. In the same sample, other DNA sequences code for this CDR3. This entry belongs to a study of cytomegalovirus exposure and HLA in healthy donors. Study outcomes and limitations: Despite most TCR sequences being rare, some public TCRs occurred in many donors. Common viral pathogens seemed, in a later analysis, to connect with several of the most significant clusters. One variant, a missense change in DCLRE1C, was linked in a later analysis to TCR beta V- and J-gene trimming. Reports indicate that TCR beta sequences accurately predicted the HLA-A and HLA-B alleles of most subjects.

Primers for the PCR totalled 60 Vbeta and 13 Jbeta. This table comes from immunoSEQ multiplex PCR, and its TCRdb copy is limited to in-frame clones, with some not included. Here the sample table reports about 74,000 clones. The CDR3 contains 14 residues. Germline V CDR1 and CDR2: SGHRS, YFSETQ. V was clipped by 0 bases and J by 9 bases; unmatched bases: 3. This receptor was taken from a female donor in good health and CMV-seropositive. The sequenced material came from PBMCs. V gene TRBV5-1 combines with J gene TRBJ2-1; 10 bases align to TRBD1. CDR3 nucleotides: TGCGCCAGCAGCTTGGGACAGGGGGCGGGTGAGCAGTTCTTC. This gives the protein CASSLGQGAGEQFF.